This T cell receptor beta chain emerged from a study of blood T cell repertoires in COVID-19 (dated by TCRdb to 2019 to 2021). Describing the broader study: Samples covering the acute and convalescent phases of COVID-19 were provided by collaborators in the United States, Italy and Spain. The material from the prospective study consisted of cDNA or gDNA derived from T cells, B-cell-depleted T cells, or PBMCs. The dataset comprised deeply sampled blood TCRbeta repertoires from subjects exposed to, actively infected with, or recovered from COVID-19. Where available, HLA class I and class II types were obtained from metadata supplied by the sample provider rather than from assay-based typing. The repertoires were released in a freely available public database intended as a resource for research on the immune response to SARS-CoV-2. Samples were obtained from the ongoing ImmuneRACE study (first 160 participants) and from some 1,200 subjects provided by 6 global collaborators. The sample metadata nearly always contained a de-identified subject ID, COVID-19 status, age in years and sex.

Broad study findings and their caveats: How much clinical and demographic metadata was included differed by source and by participant, and the metadata was provided uncurated.

Whole blood was collected in K2EDTA tubes by collaborating institutions according to the institutions' own protocols. For TCRbeta analysis, collaborators shipped samples in one of three forms: frozen whole blood, isolated PBMCs, or DNA extracted from either of those sample types. V sheds 2 bases and J sheds 10 bases, leaving 8 bases between their ends. The CDR3, from cysteine to phenylalanine, totals 11 residues. The sequence is cut down to CDR3 DNA, 33 bases in frame from base 1. For CDR1 and CDR2, the germline V gene lists SNHLY and FYNNEI. The immunoSEQ Assay, a bias-controlled multiplex PCR, was used to amplify TCRbeta CDR3 regions from genomic DNA. As for the original processing: Nucleated cell counts per sample were estimated from amplification of reference gene primers within the assay. Sequence reads were collapsed and filtered to measure the absolute abundance of every unique TCRbeta CDR3 rearrangement. Productive Simpson clonality was computed per sample as the square root of Simpson's diversity index over productive rearrangements. The table comes from immuneACCESS by way of TCRdb, which keeps in-frame sequences with V and J called. Part of the clones is missing from these tables; in studies checked, under half for an unresolved V gene and the rest for unknown reasons. V, J and clone size derive from that table, while D and trimming were established from the DNA sequence. Within this sample are 160,000 or so clones, with more than 90% of them counted one time only. 15% to 20% of the sample goes to the ten largest clones.

To note about this clone: Its binding antigen is unknown. Within one base of it there is no much larger clone, and no base qualities were kept.

The receptor comes from a man in his sixties with active or convalescent COVID-19. The sequenced sample consisted of peripheral blood. The sequence joins TRBV2 to TRBJ2-5, and the D gene may be TRBD1, 6 bases matching. The nucleotides are TGTGCCAGCAGTGAATGGGGGCTCCAGTACTTC. It translates to CASSEWGLQYF.